Below, 26 T cell receptor beta chains from the same sample are listed, as sequenced in a study of T cells expressing NK-cell markers. Each CDR3 protein gets one entry in TCRdb, which reprocessed the 5' RACE reads and gives no DNA. Its table lists a few hundred thousand distinct CDR3 sequences. The sequencing sample was made of blood T cells: a sorted CD56 or NKG2C T cell subset, CD4+ or CD8+ T cells, or bulk PBMC T cells (not recorded which). These receptors came from a man aged 18-75 years in good health.

The rearrangement joins TRBV12-5 to TRBJ1-1. This CDR3 has 13 residues. Germline assignment: CDR1 LGHNT and CDR2 FRNRAP. CDR3 in amino acids: CASGKIVNTEAFF.

The chain employs TRBV20-1 and TRBJ1-2; TCRdb's assignment of TRBD1 cannot be checked, as there is no DNA. CDR3 length: 14 residues. Germline CDR1 and CDR2: DFQATT and SNEGSKA (reference sequence). CDR3 amino acids: CSARDLGQGNGYTF.

The chain uses TRBV5-1 and TRBJ2-5. CDR3 length: 14 amino acids. In germline, CDR1 is SGHRS, CDR2 YFSETQ. The CDR3 loop reads CASSLVLPQETQYF.

The chain has TRBV28 and TRBJ1-4; TCRdb returns TRBD1, unconfirmable since there is no DNA. Germline-derived CDR1 and CDR2 are MDHEN and SYDVKM. The CDR3 contains 15 residues. CDR3 loop: CASSFLTGGSEKLFF.

The rearrangement joins TRBV5-5 to TRBJ2-4; the D call from TCRdb, TRBD1, cannot be confirmed without DNA. The CDR3 is made up of 16 amino acids. In germline, CDR1 is SGHKS, CDR2 YYEKEE (reference sequence). CDR3 loop: CASSLEGGAAKNIQYF.

The rearrangement uses TRBV6-1 and TRBJ1-5; the TCRdb call, TRBD1, lacks DNA for checking. The CDR3 extends over 16 amino acids. Germline CDR1 is MNHNS and CDR2 is SASEGT. The CDR3 sequence is CASSGSDRGLNQPQHF.

This sequence joins TRBV7-9 and TRBJ1-3; the TCRdb call, TRBD1, lacks DNA for checking. CDR1 and CDR2 from the germline V gene are SEHNR and FQNEAQ (reference sequence). The CDR3 spans 14 residues. The CDR3 here is CASSTGGAGNTIYF.

V gene TRBV25-1 combines with J gene TRBJ2-7; TCRdb's D gene call, TRBD1, goes unchecked for lack of DNA. Germline CDR1 is MGHDK and CDR2 is SYGVNS. The CDR3 has 14 amino acids. CDR3 sequence reads: CASSARGQGWGVYF.

The chain uses TRBV15 and TRBJ1-1; no DNA is available, so the TRBD1 call from TCRdb remains unchecked. The length of the CDR3 is 16 residues. Germline V CDR1 and CDR2: LNHNV, YYDKDF (reference sequence). The CDR3 is CATSRGTGGLNTEAFF.

This rearrangement joins TRBV4-1 to TRBJ2-2. Germline CDR1 is MGHRA and CDR2 is YSYEKL. The CDR3 extends over 15 amino acids. CDR3 in amino acids: CASSQAEVNTGELFF.

The genes are TRBV28 and TRBJ2-5. CDR1 MDHEN and CDR2 SYDVKM come from the germline V gene. The CDR3 has 13 residues. The CDR3 spells CASSPHTIETQYF.

The chain employs TRBV7-8 and TRBJ2-5; TCRdb calls TRBD2, which cannot be checked without DNA. The CDR3 is 16 amino acids. From germline, CDR1 is SGHVS and CDR2 FQNEAQ. CDR3 protein: CASSSPLAWYQETQYF.

CDR3 sequence: CAISKGQGLGEQYF. This chain links TRBV10-3 with TRBJ2-7; the D call of TRBD1 rests on TCRdb alone, since no DNA is present to check it. The CDR3 length is 14 residues. Germline V lookup: CDR1 ENHRY, CDR2 SYGVKD.

The rearrangement joins TRBV6-1 to TRBJ2-2; TCRdb returns TRBD1, unconfirmable since there is no DNA. Looked up from germline, CDR1 is MNHNS and CDR2 is SASEGT. The CDR3 runs 16 residues. The CDR3 loop is CASSPPMGGSTGELFF.

This sequence joins TRBV5-1 and TRBJ2-2; as DNA is missing, the TRBD1 call by TCRdb cannot be tested. Germline V lookup: CDR1 SGHRS, CDR2 YFSETQ. This CDR3 has 14 residues. The CDR3 protein is CASSLVQGSGELFF.

The chain uses TRBV25-1 and TRBJ2-3. Looked up from germline, CDR1 is MGHDK and CDR2 is SYGVNS. This CDR3 has 13 residues. The CDR3 sequence is CASSAPLGDTQYF.

This chain uses TRBV5-1 with TRBJ2-7; TCRdb returns TRBD2, unconfirmable since there is no DNA. CDR1 and CDR2 from the germline V gene are SGHRS and YFSETQ. The CDR3 is 17 residues long. The chain's CDR3 is CASSLEFGGEFSYEQYF. The whole variable domain, filled in from reference TRBV5-1 and TRBJ2-7, reads KAGVTQTPRYLIKTRGQQVTLSCSPISGHRSVSWYQQTPGQGLQFLFEYFSETQRNKGNFPGRFSGRQFSNSRSEMNVSTLELGDSALYLCASSLEFGGEFSYEQYFGPGTRLTVT.

J is TRBJ2-5 and V is TRBV30; the TCRdb call, TRBD2, lacks DNA for checking. This CDR3 contains 13 residues. Germline-derived CDR1 and CDR2 are GTSNPN and SVGIG (reference sequence). The CDR3 loop reads CAWSAAGSGTQYF.

The chain couples TRBV7-3 to TRBJ2-2; the D call from TCRdb, TRBD1, cannot be confirmed without DNA. The CDR3 has 14 residues. Germline loops: CDR1 SGHTA, CDR2 FQGTGA. The CDR3 protein is CASTIGGNTGELFF.

The J gene is TRBJ2-3, the V gene TRBV7-9; TCRdb's D gene call, TRBD2, goes unchecked for lack of DNA. CDR3 length: 16 amino acids. CDR1 is SEHNR, CDR2 FQNEAQ, per germline (reference sequence). CDR3: CASSLTSGGRGGTQYF.

V and J are TRBV28 and TRBJ2-7; TCRdb designates TRBD2, a call that cannot be tested without DNA. The CDR3 totals 13 residues. CDR1 is MDHEN and CDR2 is SYDVKM in the germline V gene. The chain's CDR3 is CASGGYPTYEQYF.

The chain uses TRBV3-1 and TRBJ2-5; TCRdb outputs TRBD1, but without DNA this stays unchecked. Germline CDR1 reads LGHDT; CDR2 reads YNNKEL (reference sequence). There are 15 residues in the CDR3. The CDR3 protein is CASSVGTWYQETQYF.

The J gene is TRBJ1-1, the V gene TRBV6-5; TCRdb designates TRBD1, a call that cannot be tested without DNA. Looked up from germline, CDR1 is MNHEY and CDR2 is SVGAGI. The CDR3 sequence is 15 residues long. The CDR3 region is CASSYKVTGGTEAFF.

V gene TRBV11-2 combines with J gene TRBJ2-4; as DNA is missing, the TRBD2 call by TCRdb cannot be tested. The CDR3 spans 20 residues. Germline V CDR1 and CDR2: SGHAT, FQNNGV. CDR3 region: CASSLVGTSGPLLAKNIQYF.

The J gene is TRBJ2-1, the V gene TRBV27; TCRdb designates TRBD2, a call that cannot be tested without DNA. CDR1 and CDR2 from the germline V gene are MNHEY and SMNVEV (reference sequence). The CDR3 is 17 amino acids. This chain's CDR3 is CASSLLLAGRSYNEQFF.

This sequence joins TRBV5-1 and TRBJ2-1; lacking DNA, the TRBD2 call made by TCRdb goes unchecked. The V gene's germline CDR1 is SGHRS and CDR2 YFSETQ. The length of the CDR3 is 17 residues. The CDR3 loop is CASSLSSGRAVYNEQFF.